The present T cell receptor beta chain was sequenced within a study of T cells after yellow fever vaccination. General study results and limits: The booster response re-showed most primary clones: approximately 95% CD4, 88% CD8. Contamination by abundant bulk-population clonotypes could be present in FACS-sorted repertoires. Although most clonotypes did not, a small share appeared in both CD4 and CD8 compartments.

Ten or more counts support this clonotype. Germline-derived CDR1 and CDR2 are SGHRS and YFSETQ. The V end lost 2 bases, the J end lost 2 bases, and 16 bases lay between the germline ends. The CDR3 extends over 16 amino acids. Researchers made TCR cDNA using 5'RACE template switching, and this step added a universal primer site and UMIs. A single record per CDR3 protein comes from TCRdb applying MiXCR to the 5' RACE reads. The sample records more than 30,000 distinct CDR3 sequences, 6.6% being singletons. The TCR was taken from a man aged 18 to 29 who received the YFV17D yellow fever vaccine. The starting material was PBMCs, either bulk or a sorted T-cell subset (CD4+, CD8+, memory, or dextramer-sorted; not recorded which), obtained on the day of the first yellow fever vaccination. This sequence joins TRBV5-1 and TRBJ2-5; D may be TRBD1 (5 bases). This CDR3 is CASSLTGPPGQETQYF. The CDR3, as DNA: TGCGCCAGCAGCTTAACAGGCCCTCCCGGTCAAGAGACCCAGTACTTC.